The present entry profiles one T cell receptor beta chain with its context. This clonotype came up many times. Its antigen specificity is not known. Base qualities are not recorded, but no much larger clone differs from it by a single base. V and J are truncated by 6 bases and 3 bases respectively, leaving an intervening sequence of 10 bases. From the cysteine through the phenylalanine, the CDR3 covers 13 amino acids. Only the CDR3 portion is preserved as DNA: 39 bases, with reading frame beginning at the first base. The CDR1 and CDR2 encoded by the germline V gene are SGHDN and FVKESK. The data were taken from a study of T-cell reconstitution after alpha-beta-depleted transplantation in children (dated by TCRdb to the mid-2010s). About the study as a whole: T-cell immune reconstitution after TCRalphabeta/CD19-depleted allogeneic hematopoietic cell transplantation in children was quantitatively tracked in the study by means of TCR repertoire profiling.

Summary of the overall study and its limitations: In some patients, the high TCRbeta diversity seen at day 60 was put down to recipient T cells and intrathymic progenitors that had survived conditioning. Apparently early alphabetaT-cell count recovery about two months after transplant reportedly relied on only several hundred rapidly expanded clones derived from non-depleted graft cells. The frequencies of hyperexpanded clones fell over the following months, and after one year, T-cell counts and TCRbeta diversity were mostly attributed to newly produced T cells.

Libraries came from PCR. Reads for this sample came from an Illumina HiSeq 2500. TCR library preparation used molecular barcoding, with unique molecular identifiers applied to normalize quantification of the TCRbeta repertoire. Using fastp at Q25 and MiXCR, TCRdb reprocessed the public reads and kept productive beta chains. When rows share a CDR3 protein, they turn into one entry using the most common DNA and genes. This sample holds tens of thousands of distinct CDR3 sequences; roughly a sixth were observed only once. The leading ten clones occupy 15% to 20% of the sample. The sample's treatment or condition, from its label and the paper: allogeneic hematopoietic cell transplantation with graft depleted of TCRalphabeta T cells and CD19 B cells. Transplant recipients were children who received TCRalphabeta/CD19-depleted allogeneic hematopoietic cell grafts.

The V and J segments used are TRBV14 and TRBJ2-3; D gene: possibly TRBD2, on 5 matching bases. The TCR was taken from a male patient between 2 and 10 years old who had a stem cell transplant for acute lymphoblastic leukemia, so the T cells may come from the graft donor. The specimen was PBMCs, mostly from graft donor cells, collected 180 days after TCRalphabeta/CD19-depleted stem cell transplant. The nucleotide sequence reads as follows: TGTGCCAGCAGTTGGAGGTTTACAGATACGCAGTATTTT. Translation gives CASSWRFTDTQYF.